A selection of T cell receptor beta chains follows, all from one sample in a study of T cells in Graves' hyperthyroidism and ophthalmopathy. Via MiXCR, TCRdb re-called the multiplex PCR reads, giving one row per CDR3 protein. The sample includes 600,000 to 900,000 distinct CDR3 sequences, 16% of them seen just once. The sequenced material came from blood. The receptors shown here come from a man between 18 and 29 years old with Graves' hyperthyroidism. The CDR3 runs from the conserved cysteine through the conserved F or W. The order of the fields is V gene, J gene, clone size, D gene, CDR3 protein, CDR3 DNA. A D gene is named only where the DNA matches it firmly. The size of a clone is reported for some rows only, either as once, few or many, or as a class for expanded clones.

V: TRBV10-3; J: TRBJ2-1; size: many; D: .; CDR3: CAISELPGGTSYNEQFF; DNA: TGTGCCATCAGTGAGCTACCCGGCGGGACCTCCTACAATGAGCAGTTCTTC
V: TRBV6-1; J: TRBJ1-3; size: few; D: .; CDR3: CASRATPFSGNTIYF; DNA: TGTGCCAGCAGAGCCACACCTTTCTCTGGAAACACCATATATTTT
V: TRBV27; J: TRBJ2-5; size: .; D: .; CDR3: CAGSSTVVSGETQYF; DNA: TGTGCCGGCAGCTCCACGGTGGTCTCGGGGGAGACCCAGTACTTC
V: TRBV28; J: TRBJ1-2; size: many; D: .; CDR3: CASSLSGPGYTF; DNA: TGTGCCAGCAGTTTATCAGGTCCGGGCTACACCTTC
V: TRBV12-3/TRBV12-4; J: TRBJ2-7; size: many; D: .; CDR3: CASSLTGGNTYEQYF; DNA: TGTGCCAGCAGCCTGACGGGGGGCAACACCTACGAGCAGTACTTC
V: TRBV20-1; J: TRBJ1-6; size: few; D: .; CDR3: CSARDSTRPLRGSPLHF; DNA: TGCAGTGCTAGAGATTCCACCCGTCCCCTCCGGGGTTCACCCCTCCACTTT
V: TRBV12-3/TRBV12-4; J: TRBJ2-2; size: .; D: .; CDR3: CASSTLAGELFF; DNA: TGTGCCAGCAGTACCCTGGCCGGGGAGCTGTTTTTT
V: TRBV24-1; J: TRBJ2-3; size: many; D: TRBD2; CDR3: CATSDPTAASGITDTQYF; DNA: TGTGCCACCAGTGATCCGACCGCGGCTAGCGGGATTACCGATACGCAGTATTTT
V: TRBV28; J: TRBJ1-2; size: many; D: .; CDR3: CASSRDGEDGYTF; DNA: TGTGCCAGCAGCCGGGACGGTGAAGATGGCTACACCTTC
V: TRBV12-5; J: TRBJ1-5; size: .; D: TRBD1; CDR3: CASGWADKGTGGVNQPQHF; DNA: TGTGCTAGTGGTTGGGCGGACAAGGGGACAGGGGGAGTCAATCAGCCCCAGCATTTT
V: TRBV30; J: TRBJ2-1; size: .; D: .; CDR3: CAWSQGTPEGDEQFF; DNA: TGTGCCTGGAGTCAAGGGACTCCGGAGGGGGATGAGCAGTTCTTC
V: TRBV28; J: TRBJ1-6; size: many; D: .; CDR3: CASSFAGASSPLHF; DNA: TGTGCCAGCAGTTTTGCAGGGGCGAGTTCACCCCTCCACTTT
V: TRBV29-1; J: TRBJ1-1; size: many; D: .; CDR3: CSVQDSTEAFF; DNA: TGCAGCGTACAGGACAGCACTGAAGCTTTCTTT
V: TRBV18; J: TRBJ2-5; size: few; D: .; CDR3: CASSPYRGTSLETQYF; DNA: TGTGCCAGCTCACCGTACAGGGGGACTAGTCTGGAGACCCAGTACTTC
V: TRBV7-3; J: TRBJ2-1; size: many; D: .; CDR3: CASSPLRRDYNEQFF; DNA: TGTGCCAGCAGCCCTCTTAGGCGGGACTACAATGAGCAGTTCTTC
V: TRBV28; J: TRBJ2-4; size: few; D: .; CDR3: CATTGYNIQYF; DNA: TGTGCCACCACCGGTTATAACATTCAGTACTTC
V: TRBV4-1; J: TRBJ1-5; size: few; D: TRBD1; CDR3: CASSQYAGGTGEDQPQHF; DNA: TGCGCCAGCAGCCAATACGCCGGGGGGACAGGGGAGGATCAGCCCCAGCATTTT
V: TRBV6-1; J: TRBJ1-1; size: many; D: .; CDR3: CASSLTGYTEAFF; DNA: TGTGCCAGCAGCCTTACAGGGTACACTGAAGCTTTCTTT
V: TRBV19; J: TRBJ2-2; size: .; D: .; CDR3: CASSIGGTGSGELFF; DNA: TGTGCCAGTAGTATAGGCGGGACGGGCTCCGGGGAGCTGTTTTTT
V: TRBV29-1; J: TRBJ2-7; size: few; D: TRBD2; CDR3: CSVAVWRELSYEQYF; DNA: TGCAGCGTTGCAGTTTGGCGGGAGCTCTCCTACGAGCAGTACTTC
V: TRBV5-1; J: TRBJ1-1; size: many; D: .; CDR3: CASSSQPSNTEAFF; DNA: TGCGCCAGCAGCTCCCAGCCGAGCAACACTGAAGCTTTCTTT
V: TRBV12-5; J: TRBJ2-3; size: many; D: TRBD2; CDR3: CASGLVLASGRGDTQYF; DNA: TGTGCTAGTGGTTTGGTACTTGCTAGCGGGAGAGGGGATACGCAGTATTTT
V: TRBV15; J: TRBJ1-1; size: few; D: .; CDR3: CATMVSGNTEAFF; DNA: TGTGCCACCATGGTATCGGGGAACACTGAAGCTTTCTTT
V: TRBV28; J: TRBJ2-1; size: many; D: .; CDR3: CASLLWRNSYNEQFF; DNA: TGTGCCAGCCTACTGTGGCGGAACTCCTACAATGAGCAGTTCTTC
V: TRBV12-3/TRBV12-4; J: TRBJ2-5; size: many; D: TRBD2; CDR3: CASINSGRARETQYF; DNA: TGTGCCAGCATTAATAGCGGGAGGGCCCGCGAGACCCAGTACTTC
V: TRBV6-1; J: TRBJ1-1; size: many; D: .; CDR3: CASRPPAEGEAFF; DNA: TGTGCCAGCAGACCCCCTGCCGAAGGGGAAGCTTTCTTT
V: TRBV19; J: TRBJ2-3; size: .; D: .; CDR3: CASSTTGSDTQYF; DNA: TGTGCCAGTAGTACCACAGGGTCAGATACGCAGTATTTT
V: TRBV30; J: TRBJ1-2; size: few; D: .; CDR3: CAWSVEGSYGYTF; DNA: TGTGCCTGGAGTGTAGAGGGGAGCTATGGCTACACCTTC
V: TRBV3-1; J: TRBJ2-5; size: many; D: .; CDR3: CASSQPDRAGETQYF; DNA: TGTGCCAGCAGCCAACCGGACAGAGCGGGAGAGACCCAGTACTTC
V: TRBV30; J: TRBJ2-1; size: many; D: TRBD2; CDR3: CAWSPSGRGNEQFF; DNA: TGTGCCTGGAGTCCCAGCGGGAGAGGTAATGAGCAGTTCTTC
V: TRBV12-3/TRBV12-4; J: TRBJ2-7; size: many; D: TRBD1; CDR3: CASSFWDRVHEQYF; DNA: TGTGCCAGCAGCTTCTGGGACAGGGTCCACGAGCAGTACTTC
V: TRBV2; J: TRBJ2-1; size: few; D: TRBD2; CDR3: CASSRGLAGPSGRHEQFF; DNA: TGTGCCAGCAGTCGGGGACTAGCGGGTCCCTCCGGGCGGCATGAGCAGTTCTTC
V: TRBV2; J: TRBJ2-1; size: .; D: .; CDR3: CASSEGHSYEQFF; DNA: TGTGCCAGCAGTGAAGGGCACTCCTACGAGCAGTTCTTC
V: TRBV20-1; J: TRBJ2-3; size: many; D: .; CDR3: CSAREFGWDPSTDTQYF; DNA: TGCAGTGCTAGAGAGTTTGGTTGGGACCCTAGCACAGATACGCAGTATTTT
V: TRBV7-2; J: TRBJ2-7; size: once; D: .; CDR3: CASSLNGYEQSF; DNA: TGTGCCAGCAGCTTAAACGGGTACGAGCAGTCCTTC
V: TRBV7-3; J: TRBJ1-1; size: few; D: .; CDR3: CASSFEYADKAFF; DNA: TGTGCCAGCAGCTTTGAATATGCGGACAAAGCTTTCTTT
V: TRBV11-2; J: TRBJ1-4; size: few; D: .; CDR3: CASSQKAMNEKLFF; DNA: TGTGCCAGCAGCCAGAAGGCTATGAATGAAAAACTGTTTTTT
V: TRBV9; J: TRBJ1-2; size: .; D: .; CDR3: CASSVDGDTGPANYGYTF; DNA: TGTGCCAGCAGCGTCGATGGAGACACAGGGCCCGCTAACTATGGCTACACCTTC
V: TRBV12-3/TRBV12-4; J: TRBJ1-4; size: many; D: TRBD1; CDR3: CATQGDRVGVKLFF; DNA: TGTGCCACCCAAGGCGACAGGGTTGGAGTAAAACTGTTTTTT
V: TRBV15; J: TRBJ2-1; size: few; D: .; CDR3: CATSRERGVQGSYNEQFF; DNA: TGTGCCACCAGCAGAGAGAGGGGGGTCCAGGGCTCCTACAATGAGCAGTTCTTC